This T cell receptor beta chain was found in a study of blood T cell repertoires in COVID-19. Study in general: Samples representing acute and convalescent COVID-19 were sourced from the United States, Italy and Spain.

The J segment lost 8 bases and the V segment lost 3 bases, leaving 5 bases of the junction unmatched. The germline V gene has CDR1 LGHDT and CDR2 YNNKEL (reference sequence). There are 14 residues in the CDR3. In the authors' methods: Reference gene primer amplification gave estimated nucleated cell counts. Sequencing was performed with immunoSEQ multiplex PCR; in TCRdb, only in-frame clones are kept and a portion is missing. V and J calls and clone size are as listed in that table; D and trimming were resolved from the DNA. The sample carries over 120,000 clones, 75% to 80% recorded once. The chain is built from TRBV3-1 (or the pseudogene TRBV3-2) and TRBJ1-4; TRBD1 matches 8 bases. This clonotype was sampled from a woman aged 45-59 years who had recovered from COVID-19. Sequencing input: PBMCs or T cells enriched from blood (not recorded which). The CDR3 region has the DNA TGTGCCAGCAGCCACCGGGACAGGCGAGAAAAACTGTTTTTT. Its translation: CASSHRDRREKLFF.